Below are 10 T cell receptor beta chains sequenced from a single sample in a study of glioma-infiltrating T cells. Amplification of TCR alpha and beta CDR3 regions from RNA used iRepertoire nested multiplex PCR. MiXCR was run by TCRdb on the multiplex PCR reads, yielding one entry per CDR3 protein. The data show about 400,000 distinct CDR3 sequences, roughly two fifths seen once. Sequencing was done on a sample of glioma tissue, nonneoplastic brain tissue, or PBMCs (not recorded which). The receptors here all came from a human donor with low-grade glioma or glioblastoma, undergoing nonglioma brain surgery, or in good health (not recorded which).

This clonotype was seen many times. This chain links TRBV6-5 with TRBJ2-2; no reliable D call. V shed 3 bases and J shed 0 bases, with 8 bases lying between them. Germline-derived CDR1 and CDR2 are MNHEY and SVGAGI. The CDR3 spans 15 residues. The CDR3 spells CASSYAASNTGELFF. CDR3 sequence (DNA): TGTGCCAGCAGTTATGCCGCGTCGAACACCGGGGAGCTGTTTTTT.

The chain is built from TRBV18 and TRBJ1-5, with 7 positions matching TRBD1. With 3 bases clipped from V and 0 bases from J, the junction kept 5 bases outside the gene matches. Germline loops: CDR1 KGHSH, CDR2 LQKENI. This CDR3 comprises 16 residues. The CDR3 reads CASSPGTVHSNQPQHF. For the CDR3, the DNA is TGTGCCAGCTCACCCGGGACAGTCCATAGCAATCAGCCCCAGCATTTT.

With regard to this clonotype: One junction end does not reproduce the germline sequence, and a read error may be involved. V is TRBV20-1 and J is TRBJ1-5; no reliable D call. The germline V gene has CDR1 DFQATT and CDR2 SNEGSKA (reference sequence). The CDR3 totals 14 residues. The CDR3 DNA follows: TGCTGTGCACGGGAACCCGGGCTAGGGCAGCCCCAGCATTTT. It encodes CCAREPGLGQPQHF.

The gene calls are TRBV28 and TRBJ1-2, with 7 bases lining up with TRBD1. V was clipped by 6 bases and J by 2 bases; unmatched bases: 6. The germline gives CDR1 MDHEN, CDR2 SYDVKM. This CDR3 has 14 amino acids. CDR3 nucleotide sequence: TGTGCCAGCAGACGCGACAGGGTCAACTATGGCTACACCTTC. Protein sequence: CASRRDRVNYGYTF.

This clonotype was picked up many times. This rearrangement joins TRBV20-1 to TRBJ2-3; D is ambiguous. This CDR3 has 12 amino acids. Trimming removed 1 base at V and 6 bases at J, with 8 bases between. Germline assignment: CDR1 DFQATT and CDR2 SNEGSKA (reference sequence). CDR3 protein: CSARVRVDTQYF. In DNA, the CDR3 is TGCAGTGCTAGAGTCCGAGTGGATACGCAGTATTTT.

The J gene is TRBJ2-2, the V gene TRBV4-1, with a tentative D call TRBD1 (6 bases). The germline V gene encodes CDR1 MGHRA and CDR2 YSYEKL. The CDR3 is 16 amino acids. Trimming pared 1 base from V and 3 bases from J, leaving 12 bases between. The CDR3 reads CASSQVSGQYTGELFF. CDR3 nucleotide sequence: TGCGCCAGCAGCCAAGTCTCCGGACAGTACACCGGGGAGCTGTTTTTT.

CDR3 protein: CASSFLGNEKLFF. In nucleotides, the CDR3 is TGTGCCAGCAGTTTTCTCGGTAATGAAAAACTGTTTTTT. This chain connects TRBV12-3 or TRBV12-4 to TRBJ1-4; D call uncertain. V lost 3 bases to trimming and J lost 4 bases, with 6 bases between them. The CDR3 covers 13 residues.

The genes are TRBV7-9 and TRBJ2-1, with D possibly being TRBD1 (6 bases). V lost 5 bases to trimming and J lost 0 bases, with 17 bases between them. The CDR3 sequence is 17 residues long. Germline V gene data show CDR1 as SEHNR and CDR2 as FQNEAQ (reference sequence). In DNA form, the CDR3 reads TGTGCCAGCAGCGCCCGGGACATGCCTCCCTCCTACAATGAGCAGTTCTTC. Its translation is CASSARDMPPSYNEQFF.

Only a few counts were recorded for this clonotype. The genes are TRBV27 and TRBJ2-5; D ambiguous. Germline loops: CDR1 MNHEY, CDR2 SMNVEV (reference sequence). The CDR3 totals 14 residues. Between the trimmed V and J ends, which lost 4 bases and 5 bases, there was a span of 14 bases. The CDR3 is CASSYQPQLETQYF. The CDR3 DNA sequence: TGTGCCAGCAGTTACCAACCCCAACTGGAGACCCAGTACTTC.

For this clonotype: This clone may be a read error of a much larger clone one base away. V gene TRBV20-1 combines with J gene TRBJ1-6, with unresolved D. From germline, CDR1 is DFQATT and CDR2 SNEGSKA (reference sequence). The CDR3 extends over 15 amino acids. Written as DNA, the CDR3 is TGCAGTGCTAGTGTCGGGAGCTCCTATAATTCACCCCTCTACTTT. Its translation: CSASVGSSYNSPLYF.